What follows is one T cell receptor (beta chain) and its context. Antigen: not known. This CDR3 is also generated by other DNA sequences in the sample. The CDR3 contains 13 residues. The germline V gene encodes CDR1 LNHDA and CDR2 SQIVND (reference sequence). J lost 6 bases, V lost 6 bases, and 3 bases had no gene match. TCRdb's table, derived via immunoSEQ multiplex PCR, lists solely in-frame clones and lacks some. The table records roughly 22,000 clones, 70% to 85% of them present only once. These data come from a study of lymphopenia after photon versus proton radiotherapy. Study-wide results and caveats: After lymphocyte nadir, photon-treated repertoires showed oligoclonal expansion, especially CD8+ Temra. Post-nadir TCR diversity decline inversely tracked overall survival among those who died.

The sequencing here drew on peripheral blood, taken from a patient treated with proton-based radiotherapy. The chain links TRBV19 to TRBJ2-1, with 9 bases matching TRBD1. The TCR originated in a woman between 65 and 79 years old with pancreatic cancer. Written as DNA, the CDR3 is TGTGCCAGTAGGCCGACAGGGGGCAATGAGCAGTTCTTC. Encoded protein: CASRPTGGNEQFF.